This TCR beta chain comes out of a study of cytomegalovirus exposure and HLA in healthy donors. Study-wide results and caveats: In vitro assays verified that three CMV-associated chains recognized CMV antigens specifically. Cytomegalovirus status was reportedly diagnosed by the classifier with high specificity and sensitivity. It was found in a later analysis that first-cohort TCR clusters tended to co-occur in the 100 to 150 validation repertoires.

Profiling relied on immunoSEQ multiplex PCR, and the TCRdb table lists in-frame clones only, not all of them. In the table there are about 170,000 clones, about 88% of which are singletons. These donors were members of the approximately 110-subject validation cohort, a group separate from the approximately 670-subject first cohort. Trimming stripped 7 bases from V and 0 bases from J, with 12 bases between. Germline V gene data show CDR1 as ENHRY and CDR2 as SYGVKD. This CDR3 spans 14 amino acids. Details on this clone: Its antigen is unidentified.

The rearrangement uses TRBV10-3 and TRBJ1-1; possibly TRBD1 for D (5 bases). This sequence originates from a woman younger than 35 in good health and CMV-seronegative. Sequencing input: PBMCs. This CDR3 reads CAITGGEVNTEAFF. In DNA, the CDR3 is TGTGCCATCACGGGGGGGGAAGTGAACACTGAAGCTTTCTTT.